A selection of T cell receptor beta chains follows, all from one sample in a study of beta chain features in type 1 diabetes. Sequenced by immunoSEQ multiplex PCR; TCRdb stores in-frame clones only, minus some. Of around 500,000 clones listed, 9.5% to 12% were seen once; the top ten hold approximately 0.045%. Sequencing input: naive CD4+ T cells from blood. These receptors all come from a woman between 18 and 29 years old in good health. Each CDR3 is given with its conserved first and last residue. A D gene is named only where the DNA matches it firmly. The size field is filled for only some rows; it gives once, few, many or a size class.

>TRBD2|TRBV11-3|TRBJ2-3|few
TGTGCCAGCAGCACCGGACTAGCGGGAAAAGATACGCAGTATTTT
CASSTGLAGKDTQYF
>NA|TRBV28|TRBJ2-1|few
TGTGCCAGCAGGACGGGACCCAAAATGGTTGAGCAGTTCTTC
CASRTGPKMVEQFF
>NA|TRBV5-1|TRBJ2-5|NA
TGCGCCAGCAGCTTGTTCAGTGGGCAAGAGACCCAGTACTTC
CASSLFSGQETQYF
>NA|TRBV4-1|TRBJ1-2|NA
TGCGCCAGCAGCCAAGATAACCGAAACGAGGGTGGCTACACCTTC
CASSQDNRNEGGYTF
>NA|TRBV7-2|TRBJ2-5|few
TGTGCCAGCAGCCAGCCCCAAGAGACCCAGTACTTC
CASSQPQETQYF
>NA|TRBV19|TRBJ1-1|NA
TGTGCCAGTAAACGGGAGAACACTGAAGCTTTCTTT
CASKRENTEAFF
>NA|TRBV30|TRBJ1-3|NA
TGTGCCTCGACCGCGGACTCCGGAAACACCATATATTTT
CASTADSGNTIYF
>NA|TRBV7-9|TRBJ2-5|NA
TGTGCCAGCAGCTGGCCGAGGATGGAGCGAGAGACCCAGTACTTC
CASSWPRMERETQYF
>TRBD2|TRBV7-3|TRBJ2-1|NA
TGTGCCAGCAGCCCCCAGACGGGAGGGCCACTCAATGAGCAGTTCTTC
CASSPQTGGPLNEQFF
>NA|TRBV18|TRBJ2-3|NA
TGTGCCAGCTCACCACCGGTTAGAGATACGCAGTATTTT
CASSPPVRDTQYF
>NA|TRBV20-1|TRBJ2-5|few
TGCAGTGCTAGCGCCCGGGAGACCCAGTACTTC
CSASARETQYF
>NA|TRBV7-9|TRBJ2-7|few
TGTGCCAGCAGCTTCGGAAACGGTCCCTACGAGCAGTACTTC
CASSFGNGPYEQYF
>NA|TRBV9|TRBJ2-1|few
TGTGCCAGCAGCGTATCCGGGATAGTCGATGAGCAGTTCTTC
CASSVSGIVDEQFF
>NA|TRBV18|TRBJ1-1|NA
TGTGCCAGCGATCCCAGAAGGGGTACTGAAGCTTTCTTT
CASDPRRGTEAFF
>NA|TRBV30|TRBJ2-1|few
TGTGCCTGGAGTGTCGGTACCTACAATGAGCAGTTCTTC
CAWSVGTYNEQFF
>NA|TRBV9|TRBJ1-6|few
TGTGCCAGCAGCCCGCTCCAGGGAGGCGCTAATTCACCCCTCCACTTT
CASSPLQGGANSPLHF
>TRBD1|TRBV5-4|TRBJ1-5|NA
TGTGCCAGCAGCTTGGGCGGACAGGGAAGCAATCAGCCCCAGCATTTT
CASSLGGQGSNQPQHF